This TCR beta chain came from a study of cytomegalovirus exposure and HLA in healthy donors. Trimming left V 2 bases short and J 4 bases short, with 13 bases between. The germline gives CDR1 SGHNT, CDR2 YYREEE (reference sequence). The CDR3 runs to 15 residues. PCR amplification relied on 60 Vbeta primers (plus 13 Jbeta primers). Assay used: immunoSEQ multiplex PCR; TCRdb lists only in-frame clones, some missing. The specimen's table records about 39,000 clones. The receptor was isolated from a woman in her thirties in good health and CMV-seropositive. Sequencing was done on a sample of PBMCs. This chain connects TRBV5-4 to TRBJ1-3, with D perhaps matching TRBD1 (6 bases). CDR3 region: CASSFAGVGGNTIYF. The CDR3 coding sequence is TGTGCCAGCAGCTTCGCAGGGGTTGGGGGAAACACCATATATTTT. The whole variable domain, remainder taken from reference TRBV5-4 and TRBJ1-3, is ETGVTQSPTHLIKTRGQQVTLRCSSQSGHNTVSWYQQALGQGPQFIFQYYREEENGRGNFPPRFSGLQFPNYSSELNVNALELDDSALYLCASSFAGVGGNTIYFGEGSWLTVV.